The clone carrying this T cell receptor beta chain was found once. Its antigen is unknown. This sample is part of a study of shared clonotypes between healthy human individuals. Study outcomes and limitations: Researchers found naive subsets generally carried larger estimated richness than memory subsets. Sharing across a few donors was seen in 4% to 6.5% of naive CD4 clonotypes.

This was a deep-level run. Replicate sorted-subset PCRs were loaded with around 210 ng DNA, 30,000 to 35,000 T cell genomes. Produced via immunoSEQ multiplex PCR; TCRdb's table is partial and in-frame only. This table has around 350,000 clones, about 73% appearing once. The V gene's germline CDR1 is SEHNR and CDR2 FQNEAQ (reference sequence). The CDR3 has 19 residues. Trimming removed 5 bases from V and 7 bases from J; junction bases left unmatched: 22. The chain carries TRBV7-9 and TRBJ2-7, with TRBD2 matching over 11 bases. This receptor was taken from a man aged 25 to 45 in good health. Sequences were obtained from memory CD4+ T cells sorted from blood. Subset given: CD45RA-negative fraction. This chain's CDR3 is CASSRITGTSGRSRREQYF. Here the CDR3 DNA reads TGTGCCAGCAGCCGTATTACGGGGACTAGCGGCCGGAGTCGGCGGGAGCAGTACTTC.